Listed below are T cell receptor beta chains from one sample, sequenced in a study of OX40 agonist ivuxolimab in advanced cancers. The method was immunoSEQ multiplex PCR; TCRdb's version includes in-frame clones alone and lacks a portion of them. The data show more than 80,000 clones, 91% seen once. Sequencing was performed on CD4+ or CD8+ T cells sorted from blood, taken in a trial of the OX40 agonist ivuxolimab. The receptors here all came from an adult with an advanced solid tumor such as melanoma, head and neck, liver or kidney cancer. The CDR3 runs from the conserved cysteine through the conserved F or W. Fields, in order: clone size, D gene, V gene, CDR3 protein. A D gene is named only where the DNA matches it firmly. Size is stated for part of the rows, as once, few or many counts, or as a class when the clone is expanded.

>.|.|TRBV15
CATSPGWLTGELFF
>.|.|TRBV5-6
CASSFSSGTGEQYF
>.|.|TRBV4-2
CASSQGEARATDTQYF
>.|.|TRBV6-5
CASSYSSIRTDTQYF
>.|TRBD1|TRBV7-9
CASSLKGANGYTF
>.|.|TRBV10-3
CAISEQGGISTDTQYF
>.|TRBD1|TRBV10-3
CAISLDRDVGELFF
>.|.|TRBV7-2
CASSLALVSGNTIYF
>.|.|TRBV28
CASSFGLPSRYGKKLFF
>.|.|TRBV5-1
CAGSAGSYDPNEKLFF
>.|.|TRBV27
CASSLDAGSYNEQFF
>few|.|TRBV29-1
CSVGTRISNTEAFF